These 18 T cell receptor beta chains were all obtained from the same sample, sequenced in a study of blood T cells in healthy people across ages. A second about 7 to 11 cycle PCR used barcoded and J-beta primers. Using its own MiXCR run on the 5' RACE reads, TCRdb lists one record per CDR3 protein. The sample holds about 1.6 million distinct CDR3 sequences, around 36% seen once. Input material: blood. These TCRs come from a woman aged 25 to 39 in good health.

The rearrangement links TRBV18 to TRBJ1-2, with 7 positions matching TRBD1. Germline assignment: CDR1 KGHSH and CDR2 LQKENI. J lost 1 base, V lost 5 bases, and 7 bases had no gene match. This CDR3 is built from 15 residues. CDR3 protein: CASSFEQGRNYGYTF. Written as DNA, the CDR3 is TGTGCCAGCTCATTCGAACAGGGGCGTAACTATGGCTACACCTTC.

V and J are TRBV11-2 and TRBJ2-5; the match to TRBD1 covers 7 bases. Matching the DNA end better, TRBJ2-7 makes the J call doubtful. The CDR3 extends over 14 amino acids. CDR1 is SGHAT and CDR2 is FQNNGV in the germline V gene. CDR3 in amino acids: CASSRDRWKYEQYF. CDR3 DNA sequence: TGTGCCAGCAGCCGGGACAGATGGAAATACGAGCAGTACTTC.

This clonotype occurred a few times. V gene TRBV19 combines with J gene TRBJ1-2, with D possibly TRBD1 on 5 matching bases. The CDR3 contains 13 residues. Germline V gene data show CDR1 as LNHDA and CDR2 as SQIVND (reference sequence). Trimming cost V 8 bases and J 6 bases, with 16 bases left between them. The CDR3 reads CASGARRRHGYTF. CDR3 DNA sequence: TGTGCCAGTGGGGCGAGGCGCAGGCATGGCTACACCTTC.

Notes on this clonotype: The junction departs from the called germline gene at one end, perhaps through a read error. V gene TRBV6-5 combines with J gene TRBJ2-5, with 14 bases that match TRBD2. The germline V gene has CDR1 MNHEY and CDR2 SVGAGI. The CDR3 loop spans 18 amino acids. CDR3 sequence: CASSLRLAGGPEQEIQYF. The CDR3 DNA reads TGTGCCAGCAGTTTGAGACTAGCGGGGGGGCCGGAGCAAGAGATCCAGTACTTC.

The chain couples TRBV27 to TRBJ2-3; D not resolved. The germline V and J ends were trimmed by 1 base and 0 bases, with 11 bases remaining between them. Germline values: CDR1 MNHEY, CDR2 SMNVEV (reference sequence). The CDR3 totals 16 residues. The CDR3 loop reads CASSLYPAGSTDTQYF. The CDR3, as DNA: TGTGCCAGCAGTTTATATCCTGCTGGGAGCACAGATACGCAGTATTTT.

The V call is TRBV6-1, the J call TRBJ2-3; possible D gene TRBD2, 7 bases. Germline CDR1 is MNHNS and CDR2 is SASEGT. V was cut by 10 bases and J by 2 bases, with 16 bases left in between. The length of the CDR3 is 14 residues. The CDR3 protein is CATEGGALTDTQYF. The CDR3 DNA is TGTGCCACTGAGGGGGGGGCCCTCACAGATACGCAGTATTTT.

This rearrangement joins TRBV4-1 to TRBJ2-3; tentative D call: TRBD1 (8 bases). Germline-derived CDR1 and CDR2 are MGHRA and YSYEKL. CDR3 length equals 15 residues. V lost 2 bases and J 6 bases, leaving 15 bases between the germline ends. CDR3 nucleotides: TGCGCCAGCAGCCAAATAACAGGGGGGGCTGATACGCAGTATTTT. As protein: CASSQITGGADTQYF.

The chain employs TRBV20-1 and TRBJ2-7; D is possibly TRBD2 (6 bases). The CDR3 contains 13 residues. Per the germline V gene, CDR1 is DFQATT and CDR2 is SNEGSKA (reference sequence). V gave up 7 bases and J gave up 2 bases, with 15 bases separating them. The DNA of the CDR3 is TGCAGTGACGTCGCGGGGCTTACCTACGAGCAGTACTTC. Its translation is CSDVAGLTYEQYF.

This clonotype turned up a few times. The rearrangement uses TRBV4-2 and TRBJ2-3; no reliable D call. The CDR3 length is 13 residues. V lost 1 base and J 5 bases, leaving 7 bases between the germline ends. Looked up from germline, CDR1 is LGHNA and CDR2 is YNFKEQ. The DNA for the CDR3 is TGTGCCAGCAGCCAAGGAGAGGTAGATACGCAGTATTTT. This codes for CASSQGEVDTQYF.

This clonotype has a count of ten or more. The genes are TRBV4-2 and TRBJ1-2; 7 bases line up with TRBD1. CDR3 length equals 14 residues. CDR1 is LGHNA and CDR2 is YNFKEQ in the germline V gene. V shed 3 bases and J 8 bases; nucleotides not matched to a gene: 9. As DNA, the CDR3 is TGTGCCAGCAGCCAGAGACAGGGAGAAGGCGGCTACACCTTC. This codes for CASSQRQGEGGYTF.

The J gene is TRBJ2-7, the V gene TRBV7-9; D not certain. Between the trimmed V and J ends, which lost 8 bases and 4 bases, there was a span of 12 bases. Looked up from germline, CDR1 is SEHNR and CDR2 is FQNEAQ (reference sequence). This CDR3 comprises 12 residues. Written as DNA, the CDR3 is TGTGCCAGCGGCCAGGCTGGGTACGAGCAGTACTTC. Translation: CASGQAGYEQYF.

This rearrangement joins TRBV6-1 to TRBJ1-6, with TRBD1 identical over 7 bases. CDR3 length: 15 residues. Trimming took 2 bases from V and 11 from J; bases not matched to a gene: 9. Germline loops: CDR1 MNHNS, CDR2 SASEGT. The CDR3 nucleotides are TGTGCCAGCAGTGAACACGGACAGGCGACAGCACCCCTCCACTTT. Encoded protein: CASSEHGQATAPLHF.

The chain couples TRBV20-1 to TRBJ1-3; the D gene is possibly TRBD1 (5 bases). Per germline, CDR1 DFQATT and CDR2 SNEGSKA (reference sequence). This CDR3 spans 14 amino acids. Trimming pared 3 bases from V and 0 bases from J, leaving 9 bases between. The CDR3 spells CSASDRVSGNTIYF. Here the CDR3 DNA reads TGCAGTGCTAGCGACAGAGTCTCTGGAAACACCATATATTTT.

The chain links TRBV6-2 or TRBV6-3 to TRBJ2-7; tentatively, D is TRBD1 (7 bases). Germline-derived CDR1 and CDR2 are MNHEY and SVGEGT. V shed 2 bases and J shed 3 bases, with 17 bases lying between them. CDR3 length: 16 residues. For the CDR3, the DNA is TGTGCCAGCAGTTACCGGGGTCGACAGGGAGGCTACGAGCAGTACTTC. Protein sequence: CASSYRGRQGGYEQYF.

The genes are TRBV7-2 and TRBJ2-1; 14 bases fit TRBD2. With 1 base clipped from V and 5 bases from J, the junction kept 4 bases outside the gene matches. Germline assignment: CDR1 SGHTA and CDR2 FQGNSA. The CDR3 is 17 residues long. CDR3 sequence (DNA): TGTGCCAGCAGCTTAGGGACTAGCGGGAGGCCTCACAATGAGCAGTTCTTC. It encodes CASSLGTSGRPHNEQFF.

The chain couples TRBV29-1 to TRBJ1-1; possibly TRBD1 for D (5 bases). The CDR3 extends over 11 amino acids. The germline CDR1 and CDR2 sequences are SQVTM and ANQGSEA. Deletions cut 7 bases from V and 1 base from J, with 7 bases between. This CDR3 is CSATGNTEAFF. In DNA form, the CDR3 reads TGCAGCGCCACAGGGAACACTGAAGCTTTCTTT.

The chain employs TRBV19 and TRBJ1-2; unclear D gene. The V gene lost 9 bases and the J gene lost 0 bases, with 17 bases spanning the gap. The CDR3 is 15 amino acids. Germline CDR1 is LNHDA and CDR2 is SQIVND (reference sequence). The CDR3 here is CASYGRTASNYGYTF. DNA of the CDR3: TGTGCCAGCTACGGGAGGACGGCCTCTAACTATGGCTACACCTTC.

As DNA, the CDR3 is TGTGCCAGCAGTTTAACCCTCTGGGGAGAAAAACTGTTTTTT. Amino acids: CASSLTLWGEKLFF. The V gene is TRBV12-3 or TRBV12-4, the J gene TRBJ1-4; the D is unclear. This CDR3 comprises 14 residues. V was shortened by 2 bases and J by 8 bases, with 12 bases between the two germline ends.